Each of the 15 T cell receptor beta chains below was sequenced from the same sample in a study of shared clonotypes between healthy human individuals. Profiled with immunoSEQ multiplex PCR; TCRdb holds only in-frame clones, not every one. The table has about 2.1 million clones, around 95% seen once. CD45RO negativity and positive selection for CCR7 defined naive CD8 cells, a population that excluded terminally differentiated effector memory CD45RA+ cells. Source material: naive CD8+ T cells from PBMCs. The receptors come from a man younger than 35 in good health. Some clones in this sample may be carry-over from other donors' samples.

The genes are TRBV19 and TRBJ2-7; D is ambiguous. CDR3 length: 14 amino acids. Germline V lookup: CDR1 LNHDA, CDR2 SQIVND (reference sequence). V lost 3 bases and J 1 base, leaving 10 bases between the germline ends. This CDR3 reads CASSMFGRSYEQYF. The CDR3, as DNA: TGTGCCAGTAGTATGTTTGGCAGGTCCTACGAGCAGTACTTC.

The V and J genes are TRBV7-3 and TRBJ1-1; D possibly corresponds to TRBD1 (6 bases). V was shortened by 5 bases and J by 1 base, with 11 bases between the two germline ends. CDR1 and CDR2 (germline): SGHTA, FQGTGA. The CDR3 is 14 amino acids. This CDR3 is CASSQGHRNTEAFF. The CDR3 nucleotides are TGTGCCAGCAGCCAGGGACATCGGAACACTGAAGCTTTCTTT.

V gene TRBV4-3 combines with J gene TRBJ2-5, with D possibly matching TRBD2 (5 bases). The CDR3 spans 15 residues. The germline CDR1 and CDR2 sequences are LGHNA and YSLEER. V was shortened by 1 base and J by 3 bases, with 12 bases between the two germline ends. The CDR3 spells CASSQVLEGEETQYF. The CDR3 DNA reads TGCGCCAGCAGCCAAGTTCTCGAGGGAGAAGAGACCCAGTACTTC.

This sequence joins TRBV29-1 and TRBJ2-1; TRBD1 matches at 10 bases. Germline-derived CDR1 and CDR2 are SQVTM and ANQGSEA. The CDR3 length is 14 residues. The V and J ends lost 6 bases and 2 bases, in that order; junction bases with no gene match: 4. The CDR3: CSVSGTGAYNEQFF. DNA for the CDR3: TGCAGCGTGTCCGGGACAGGGGCCTACAATGAGCAGTTCTTC.

This chain joins TRBV27 and TRBJ1-6; 9 positions agree with TRBD1. The CDR3 is 16 residues long. Looked up from germline, CDR1 is MNHEY and CDR2 is SMNVEV (reference sequence). V gave up 4 bases and J gave up 8 bases; unmatched junction bases: 9. CDR3 DNA: TGTGCCAGCAGTTATACAGGGGGCATCCCGTATTCACCCCTCCACTTT. Translation: CASSYTGGIPYSPLHF.

The J gene is TRBJ1-2, the V gene TRBV4-1, with 10 bases aligning to TRBD1. Unmatched junction bases numbered 13, after V lost 4 bases and J lost 2 bases. Germline V lookup: CDR1 MGHRA, CDR2 YSYEKL. The CDR3 has 18 amino acids. The CDR3 DNA reads as TGCGCCAGCAGCCTTTCAAGTGGAGGGACAGGGGAGAACTATGGCTACACCTTC. Encoded protein: CASSLSSGGTGENYGYTF.

This clone was detected only once. This may come from a read error, since a much larger clone is one base off. Other DNA variants within this sample encode the same CDR3. The J gene is TRBJ2-2, the V gene TRBV9; no clear D. V lost 0 bases, J lost 1 base, and 4 bases lay in between. The length of the CDR3 is 14 residues. Germline loops: CDR1 SGDLS, CDR2 YYNGEE. CDR3 loop: CASSVGVNTGELFF. CDR3 DNA: TGTGCCAGCAGCGTAGGGGTGAACACCGGGGAGCTGTTTTTT.

The table lists this clone with a few counts. V and J are TRBV29-1 and TRBJ1-1; tentative D call: TRBD1 (5 bases). CDR1 is SQVTM and CDR2 is ANQGSEA in the germline V gene. The CDR3 consists of 10 residues. V was pared by 7 bases and J by 10 bases, with 13 bases between. CDR3 sequence reads: CSGVGDGAFF. In DNA, the CDR3 is TGCAGCGGCGTAGGGGATGGAGCTTTCTTT.

V and J are TRBV28 and TRBJ2-7; weak D call: TRBD2 (6 bases). The CDR3 has 13 amino acids. Per germline, CDR1 MDHEN and CDR2 SYDVKM. V dropped 5 bases and J dropped 2 bases, with 10 bases sitting between them. The CDR3 protein is CASSPGLPYEQYF. In DNA form, the CDR3 reads TGTGCCAGCAGTCCCGGACTACCCTACGAGCAGTACTTC.

This chain uses TRBV4-3 with TRBJ2-7; the D gene is possibly TRBD1 (6 bases). Looked up from germline, CDR1 is LGHNA and CDR2 is YSLEER. Trimming took 3 bases from V and 4 from J, leaving 13 bases between them. This CDR3 is 14 amino acids long. The CDR3 region is CASSQGKQGYEQYF. CDR3 DNA: TGCGCCAGCAGCCAGGGGAAACAGGGTTACGAGCAGTACTTC.

The genes are TRBV15 and TRBJ1-5, with D possibly being TRBD1 (5 bases). The germline V and J ends were trimmed by 0 bases and 6 bases, with 9 bases remaining between them. This CDR3 contains 14 residues. The germline CDR1 and CDR2 sequences are LNHNV and YYDKDF (reference sequence). DNA for the CDR3: TGTGCCACCAGCAGAGACAGGGCCGGTCAGCCCCAGCATTTT. It is translated as CATSRDRAGQPQHF.

The chain recombines TRBV5-1 with TRBJ2-3; unclear D gene. Trimming cost V 3 bases and J 5 bases, with 13 bases left between them. The CDR3 is 14 amino acids. Germline V lookup: CDR1 SGHRS, CDR2 YFSETQ. Here the CDR3 reads CASSSGPRVDTQYF. As DNA, the CDR3 is TGCGCCAGCAGCTCGGGCCCCCGGGTAGATACGCAGTATTTT.

This clone was detected once. The chain joins TRBV27 to TRBJ2-2; D gene ambiguous. Germline CDR1 is MNHEY and CDR2 is SMNVEV (reference sequence). V lost 5 bases and J lost 1, with 5 bases in between. The CDR3 runs 13 residues. The CDR3 loop reads CASSKGNTGELFF. The CDR3 DNA reads TGTGCCAGCAGTAAAGGGAACACCGGGGAGCTGTTTTTT.

This clone was seen just once. The chain recombines TRBV6-5 with TRBJ2-1; no firm D call. Germline V gene data show CDR1 as MNHEY and CDR2 as SVGAGI. The CDR3 consists of 13 residues. V lost 2 bases to trimming and J lost 6 bases, with 8 bases between them. CDR3 sequence (DNA): TGTGCCAGCAGTTACCCCTTCGCCAATGAGCAGTTCTTC. This sequence encodes CASSYPFANEQFF.

The V and J genes are TRBV6-6 and TRBJ1-1; D perhaps matches TRBD1 (6 bases). Germline CDR1 MNHNY, CDR2 SVGAGI (reference sequence). Trimming took off 6 bases at V and 5 bases at J, with 16 bases between the two ends. The CDR3 has 14 amino acids. The CDR3 sequence: CASRLNRALTEAFF. The CDR3, as DNA: TGTGCCAGCAGATTAAACAGGGCACTAACTGAAGCTTTCTTT.